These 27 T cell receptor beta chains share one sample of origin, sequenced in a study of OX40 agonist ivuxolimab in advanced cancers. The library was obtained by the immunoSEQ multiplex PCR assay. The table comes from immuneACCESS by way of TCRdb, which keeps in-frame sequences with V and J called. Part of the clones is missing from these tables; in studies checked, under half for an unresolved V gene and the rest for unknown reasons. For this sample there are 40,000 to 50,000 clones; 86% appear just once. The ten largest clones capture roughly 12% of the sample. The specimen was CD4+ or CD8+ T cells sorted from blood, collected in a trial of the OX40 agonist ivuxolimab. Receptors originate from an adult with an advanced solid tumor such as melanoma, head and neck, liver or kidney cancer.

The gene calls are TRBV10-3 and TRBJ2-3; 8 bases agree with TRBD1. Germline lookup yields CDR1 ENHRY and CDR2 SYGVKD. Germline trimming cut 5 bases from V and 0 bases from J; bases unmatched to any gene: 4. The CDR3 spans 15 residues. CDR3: CAISQDRASTDTQYF. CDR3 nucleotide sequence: TGTGCCATCAGTCAGGACAGGGCTAGCACAGATACGCAGTATTTT.

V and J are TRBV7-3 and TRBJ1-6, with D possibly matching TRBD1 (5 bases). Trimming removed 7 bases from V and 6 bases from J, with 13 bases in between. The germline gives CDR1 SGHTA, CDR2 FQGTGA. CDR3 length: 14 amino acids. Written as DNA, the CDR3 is TGTGCCAGCACCCGGGGCAGGTCTAATTCACCCCTCCACTTT. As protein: CASTRGRSNSPLHF.

CDR3 nucleotides: TGTGCCAGCAGCCCCCCTTTGGCCAAAAACATTCAGTACTTC. Amino acid sequence: CASSPPLAKNIQYF. This chain links TRBV7-9 with TRBJ2-4; D gene ambiguous. The CDR3 loop spans 14 amino acids. Trimming cost V 5 bases and J 1 base, with 9 bases left between them. From germline, CDR1 is SEHNR and CDR2 FQNEAQ (reference sequence).

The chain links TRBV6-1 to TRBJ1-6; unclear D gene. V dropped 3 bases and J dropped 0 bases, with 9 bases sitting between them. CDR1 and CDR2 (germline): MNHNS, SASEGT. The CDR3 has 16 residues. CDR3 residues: CASSDISYSYNSPLHF. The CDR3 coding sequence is TGTGCCAGCAGTGATATCAGTTACTCCTATAATTCACCCCTCCACTTT.

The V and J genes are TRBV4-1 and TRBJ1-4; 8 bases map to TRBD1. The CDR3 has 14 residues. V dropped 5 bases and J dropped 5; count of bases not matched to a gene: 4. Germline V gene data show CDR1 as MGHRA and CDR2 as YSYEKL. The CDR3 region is CASSWDRRNEKLFF. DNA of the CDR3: TGCGCCAGCAGCTGGGACAGGAGAAATGAAAAACTGTTTTTT.

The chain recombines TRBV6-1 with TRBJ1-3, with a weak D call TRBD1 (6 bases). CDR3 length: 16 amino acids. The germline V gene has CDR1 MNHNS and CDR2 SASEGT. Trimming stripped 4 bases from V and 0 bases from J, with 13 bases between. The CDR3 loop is CASSVVGGLSGNTIYF. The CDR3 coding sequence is TGTGCCAGCAGTGTGGTTGGGGGGCTCTCTGGAAACACCATATATTTT.

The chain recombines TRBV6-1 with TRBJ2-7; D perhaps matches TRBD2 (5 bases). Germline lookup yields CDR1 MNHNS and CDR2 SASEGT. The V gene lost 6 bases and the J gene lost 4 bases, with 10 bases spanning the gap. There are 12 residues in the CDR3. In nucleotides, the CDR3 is TGTGCCAGCAGCTCTAGGGAGTACGAGCAGTACTTC. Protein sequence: CASSSREYEQYF.

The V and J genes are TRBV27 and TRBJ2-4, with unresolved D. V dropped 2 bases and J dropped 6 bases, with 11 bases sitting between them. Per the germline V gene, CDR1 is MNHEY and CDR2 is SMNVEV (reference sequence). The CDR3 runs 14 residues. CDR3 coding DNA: TGTGCCAGCAGTTTAGACCGAGAGGTAAACATTCAGTACTTC. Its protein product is CASSLDREVNIQYF.

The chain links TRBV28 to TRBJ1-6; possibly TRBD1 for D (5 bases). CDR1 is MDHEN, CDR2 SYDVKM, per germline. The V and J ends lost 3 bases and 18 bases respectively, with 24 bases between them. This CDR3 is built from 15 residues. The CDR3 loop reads CASSFGGDSGGRDHF. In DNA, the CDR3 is TGTGCCAGCAGTTTCGGAGGCGACAGCGGGGGGAGGGACCACTTT.

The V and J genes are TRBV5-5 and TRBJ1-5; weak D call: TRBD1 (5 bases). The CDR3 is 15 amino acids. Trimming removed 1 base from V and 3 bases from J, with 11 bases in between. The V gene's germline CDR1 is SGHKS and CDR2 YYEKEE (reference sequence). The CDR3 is CASSLWPGSNQPQHF. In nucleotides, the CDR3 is TGTGCCAGCAGCTTGTGGCCAGGGTCCAATCAGCCCCAGCATTTT.

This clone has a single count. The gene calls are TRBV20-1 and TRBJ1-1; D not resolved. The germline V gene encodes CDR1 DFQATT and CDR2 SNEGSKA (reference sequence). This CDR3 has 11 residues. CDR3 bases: TGCAGCCCCAGTATGAACACTGAAGCTTTCTTT. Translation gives CSPSMNTEAFF.

The CDR3 bases are TGTGCCAGCAGCCCGAGAGATACGCAGTATTTT. Protein sequence: CASSPRDTQYF. The chain employs TRBV13 and TRBJ2-3; D ambiguous. CDR1 is PRHDT, CDR2 FYEKMQ, per germline (reference sequence). The CDR3 consists of 11 residues. Trimming pared 5 bases from V and 5 bases from J, leaving 5 bases between.

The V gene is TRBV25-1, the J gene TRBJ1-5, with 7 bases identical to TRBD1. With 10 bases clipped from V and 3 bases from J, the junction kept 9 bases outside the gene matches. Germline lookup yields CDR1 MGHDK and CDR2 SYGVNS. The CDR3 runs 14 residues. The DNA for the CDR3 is TGTGCCACCGGGGACAGCGGATACAATCAGCCCCAGCATTTT. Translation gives CATGDSGYNQPQHF.

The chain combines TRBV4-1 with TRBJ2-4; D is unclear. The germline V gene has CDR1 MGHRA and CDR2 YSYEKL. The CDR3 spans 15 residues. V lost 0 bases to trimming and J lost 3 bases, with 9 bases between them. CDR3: CASSQDPSGKNIQYF. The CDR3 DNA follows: TGCGCCAGCAGCCAAGATCCCTCCGGCAAAAACATTCAGTACTTC.

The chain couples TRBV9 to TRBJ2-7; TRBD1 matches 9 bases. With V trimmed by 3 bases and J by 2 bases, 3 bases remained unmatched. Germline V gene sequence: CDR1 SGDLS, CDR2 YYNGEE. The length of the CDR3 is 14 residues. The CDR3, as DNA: TGTGCCAGCAGCGGCGACAGGGGGGCCTACGAGCAGTACTTC. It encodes CASSGDRGAYEQYF.

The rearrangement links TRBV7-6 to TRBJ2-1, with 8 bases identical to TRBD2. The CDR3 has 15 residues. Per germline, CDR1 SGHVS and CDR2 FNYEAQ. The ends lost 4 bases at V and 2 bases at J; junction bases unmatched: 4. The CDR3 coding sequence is TGTGCCAGCAGCTCCCGGGGGGGTCCCTACAATGAGCAGTTCTTC. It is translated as CASSSRGGPYNEQFF.

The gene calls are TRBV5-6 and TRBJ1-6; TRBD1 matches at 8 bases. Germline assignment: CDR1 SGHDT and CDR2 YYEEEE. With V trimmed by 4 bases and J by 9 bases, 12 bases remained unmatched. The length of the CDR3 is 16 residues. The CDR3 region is CASSHLPQGAGSPLHF. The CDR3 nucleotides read TGTGCCAGCAGCCACCTCCCCCAGGGGGCCGGTTCACCCCTCCACTTT.

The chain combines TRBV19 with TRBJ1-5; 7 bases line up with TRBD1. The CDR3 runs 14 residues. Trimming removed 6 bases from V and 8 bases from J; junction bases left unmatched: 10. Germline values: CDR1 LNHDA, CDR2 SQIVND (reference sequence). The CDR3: CASRRQGLSEPQHF. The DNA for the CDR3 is TGTGCCAGTAGGAGACAGGGTCTTTCGGAGCCCCAGCATTTT.

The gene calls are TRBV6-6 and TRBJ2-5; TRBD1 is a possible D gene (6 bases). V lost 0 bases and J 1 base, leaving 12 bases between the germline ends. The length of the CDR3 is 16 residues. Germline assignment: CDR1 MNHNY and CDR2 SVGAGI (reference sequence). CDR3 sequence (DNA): TGTGCCAGCAGTTACTCGAGGGGGACCTTCCAAGAGACCCAGTACTTC. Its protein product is CASSYSRGTFQETQYF.

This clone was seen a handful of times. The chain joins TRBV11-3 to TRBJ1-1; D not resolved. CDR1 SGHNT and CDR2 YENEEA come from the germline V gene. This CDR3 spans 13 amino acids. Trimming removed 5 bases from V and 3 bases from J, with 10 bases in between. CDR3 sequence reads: CASSRSVYTEAFF. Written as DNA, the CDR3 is TGTGCCAGCAGCCGATCGGTCTACACTGAAGCTTTCTTT.

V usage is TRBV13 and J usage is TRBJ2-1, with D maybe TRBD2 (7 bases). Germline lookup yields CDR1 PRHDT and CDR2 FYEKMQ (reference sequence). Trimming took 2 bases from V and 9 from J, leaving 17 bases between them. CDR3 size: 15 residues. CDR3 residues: CASSLKQGGYGEQFF. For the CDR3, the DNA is TGTGCCAGCAGCTTAAAACAGGGAGGGTACGGTGAGCAGTTCTTC.

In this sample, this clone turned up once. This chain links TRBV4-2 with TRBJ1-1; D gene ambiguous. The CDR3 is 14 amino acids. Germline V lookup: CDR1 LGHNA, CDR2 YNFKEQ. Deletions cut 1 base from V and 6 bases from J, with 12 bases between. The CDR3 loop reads CASSQAGPAPEAFF. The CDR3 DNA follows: TGTGCCAGCAGCCAAGCGGGTCCTGCTCCTGAAGCTTTCTTT.

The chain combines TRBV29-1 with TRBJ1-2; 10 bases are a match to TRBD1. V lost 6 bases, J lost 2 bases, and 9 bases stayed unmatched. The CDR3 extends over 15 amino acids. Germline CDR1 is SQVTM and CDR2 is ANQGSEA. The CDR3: CSVDRGHSSNYGYTF. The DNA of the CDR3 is TGCAGCGTAGACAGGGGGCATTCGTCGAACTATGGCTACACCTTC.

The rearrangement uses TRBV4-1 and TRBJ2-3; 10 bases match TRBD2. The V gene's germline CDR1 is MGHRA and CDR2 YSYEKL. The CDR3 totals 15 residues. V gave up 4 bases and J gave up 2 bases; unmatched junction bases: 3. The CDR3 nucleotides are TGCGCCAGCAGCCTTCTAGCGGGAGACACAGATACGCAGTATTTT. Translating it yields CASSLLAGDTDTQYF.

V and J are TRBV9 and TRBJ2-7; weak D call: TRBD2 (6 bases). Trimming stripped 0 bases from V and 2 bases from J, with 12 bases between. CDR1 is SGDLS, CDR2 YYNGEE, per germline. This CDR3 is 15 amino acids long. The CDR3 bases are TGTGCCAGCAGCGTAGGAGACTCGGGGGCCTACGAGCAGTACTTC. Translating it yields CASSVGDSGAYEQYF.

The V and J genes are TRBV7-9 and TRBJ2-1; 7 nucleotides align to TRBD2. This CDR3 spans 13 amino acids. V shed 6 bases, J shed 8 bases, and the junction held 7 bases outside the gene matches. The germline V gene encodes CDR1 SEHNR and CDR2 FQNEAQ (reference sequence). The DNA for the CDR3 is TGTGCCAGCAGAGTTCCTCGGGGGGATGAGCAGTTCTTC. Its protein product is CASRVPRGDEQFF.

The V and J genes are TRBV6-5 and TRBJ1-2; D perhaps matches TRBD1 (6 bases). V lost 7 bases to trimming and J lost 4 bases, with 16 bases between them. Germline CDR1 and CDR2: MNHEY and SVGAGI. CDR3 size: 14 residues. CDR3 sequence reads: CASTISDSRYGYTF. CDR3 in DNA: TGTGCCAGCACCATATCGGACAGTCGCTATGGCTACACCTTC.